This TCR beta chain was profiled in a study of T-cell reconstitution after alpha-beta-depleted transplantation in children. In germline, CDR1 is SGHNT, CDR2 YYREEE (reference sequence). V was cut by 0 bases and J by 0 bases, with 9 bases left in between. The CDR3 contains 16 residues. It was with unique molecular identifiers that the TCRbeta library was prepared. One entry per CDR3 protein, called by TCRdb with MiXCR from the PCR reads. The sample has 200,000 to 250,000 distinct CDR3 sequences, around 12% seen once. The chain is built from TRBV5-4 and TRBJ2-2; tentatively, D is TRBD1 or TRBD2 (5 bases each). Source: PBMCs from the stem cell graft donor, taken from the stem cell graft. The TCR comes from a human donor who donated a stem cell graft to a child with acute lymphoblastic leukemia. The CDR3 DNA follows: TGTGCCAGCAGCTTGGGTCGGGGCGCGAACACCGGGGAGCTGTTTTTT. Translating gives CASSLGRGANTGELFF.